This TCR beta chain was documented in a study of graft-versus-host responses after intestinal transplantation. Background on the study: Tacrolimus plus steroids were given to all recipients for approximately 3 years, preceded by anti-thymocyte globulin induction. Study-wide findings and caveats: GvH clones were found in recipient marrow; some appeared first in ileum or blood. An association linked early post-transplant HvG declines with peak circulating GvH clone levels. High graft-versus-host to host-versus-graft clonal ratios were seen in allografts of patients with graft-donor T cell macrochimerism.

This clone showed up just once. Its target is unknown. The CDR3 loop spans 14 amino acids. Germline assignment: CDR1 MNHNS and CDR2 SASEGT. V was pared by 1 base and J by 4 bases, with 11 bases between. This table comes from immunoSEQ multiplex PCR, and its TCRdb copy is limited to in-frame clones, with some not included. The sample lists 80,000 to 100,000 clones, roughly 92% occurring once. Here the sequenced sample was unstimulated CD4+ T cells sorted from spleen or lymph node cells, taken before intestinal transplant. This TCR came from a human donor who received an intestinal transplant. The V gene is TRBV6-1, the J gene TRBJ2-7; possible D gene TRBD2, 5 bases. CDR3 nucleotide sequence: TGTGCCAGCAGTGAAGGTCAACGCGGGTACGAGCAGTACTTC. Its protein product is CASSEGQRGYEQYF.